The next 27 T cell receptor beta chains were all read from a single sample in a study of memory CD4+ T cells and cytomegalovirus serostatus. Clones were sequenced by immunoSEQ multiplex PCR, and TCRdb holds only the in-frame ones, with some missing. The sample holds about 56,000 clones, about three quarters seen once. Single viable CD3+CD4+CD8-CD45RO+ cells were sorted as the memory CD4+ T cells. The specimen was memory CD4+ T cells from blood. The receptors originated from an adult in good health and CMV-seropositive.

The chain joins TRBV5-1 to TRBJ2-3, with 9 bases fitting TRBD1. The CDR3 extends over 13 amino acids. Germline lookup yields CDR1 SGHRS and CDR2 YFSETQ. With V trimmed by 7 bases and J by 4 bases, 4 bases remained unmatched. CDR3 nucleotide sequence: TGCGCCAGCGGGACAGGGAACGCAGATACGCAGTATTTT. This translates into CASGTGNADTQYF.

J is TRBJ2-2 and V is TRBV7-8, with 7 positions matching TRBD2. The trim removed 2 bases at V and 2 bases at J, leaving 8 bases unmatched. From germline, CDR1 is SGHVS and CDR2 FQNEAQ. The CDR3 is 17 amino acids. The CDR3 protein is CASSLRISGGNTGELFF. CDR3 DNA sequence: TGTGCCAGCAGCTTACGGATCTCGGGGGGTAACACCGGGGAGCTGTTTTTT.

CDR3 region: CAIGTGSGAGANVLTF. The CDR3 DNA sequence: TGTGCCATCGGGACAGGGAGTGGTGCTGGGGCCAACGTCCTGACTTTC. The chain recombines TRBV10-3 with TRBJ2-6, with 9 nucleotides matching TRBD1. Germline V gene data show CDR1 as ENHRY and CDR2 as SYGVKD. V lost 8 bases, J lost 2 bases, and 7 bases stayed unmatched. CDR3 length equals 16 residues.

V usage is TRBV11-3 and J usage is TRBJ2-2; possibly TRBD2 for D (5 bases). Germline V gene lookup returns CDR1 SGHNT and CDR2 YENEEA. V was cut by 1 base and J by 6 bases, with 9 bases left in between. The CDR3 sequence is 14 residues long. The CDR3 loop reads CASSLVEGAGELFF. The CDR3 DNA sequence: TGTGCCAGCAGCTTAGTAGAGGGCGCCGGGGAGCTGTTTTTT.

This clone is categorized as medium-sized. This CDR3 is also generated by other DNA sequences in the sample. The chain recombines TRBV7-9 with TRBJ2-6; D gene uncertain. Germline V gene lookup returns CDR1 SEHNR and CDR2 FQNEAQ (reference sequence). The V end was cut by 4 bases, the J end by 0 bases, with 1 base between. CDR3 length: 13 residues. The CDR3: CASSSSGANVLTF. The CDR3 nucleotides read TGTGCCAGCAGCTCCTCTGGGGCCAACGTCCTGACTTTC.

The chain employs TRBV29-1 and TRBJ2-4; 7 bases are shared with TRBD1. The CDR3 extends over 15 amino acids. Germline CDR1 reads SQVTM; CDR2 reads ANQGSEA. V lost 6 bases to trimming and J lost 9 bases; unmatched junction nucleotides: 17. The CDR3 DNA reads as TGCAGCGTCTACCTCTCCGGGACAGAGTTTCGCATTCAGTACTTC. This sequence encodes CSVYLSGTEFRIQYF.

This clone was seen just once. The chain uses TRBV9 and TRBJ2-6; no clear D. The length of the CDR3 is 15 residues. Trimming shortened V by 1 base and J by 0 bases, and 5 bases separated the two germline ends. Germline-derived CDR1 and CDR2 are SGDLS and YYNGEE. CDR3 nucleotides: TGTGCCAGCAGCGTAAGCGACTCTGGGGCCAACGTCCTGACTTTC. Amino acid sequence: CASSVSDSGANVLTF.

Regarding this clone: The junction and the germline gene differ at one end; a read error may be behind it. The chain links TRBV4-3 to TRBJ2-2, with a weak D call TRBD2 (5 bases). Germline CDR1 reads LGHNA; CDR2 reads YSLEER. The CDR3 sequence is 14 residues long. In DNA, the CDR3 is TGCGCCAGCAGCCCAGCCGGGAACCCCGGGGAGCTGTTTTTT. This sequence encodes CASSPAGNPGELFF.

The rearrangement uses TRBV28 and TRBJ2-1, with D uncertain. CDR1 and CDR2 from the germline V gene are MDHEN and SYDVKM. The CDR3 consists of 16 residues. Between the trimmed V and J ends, which lost 4 bases and 1 base, there was a span of 14 bases. As DNA, the CDR3 is TGTGCCAGCAGTTATGAGTGGTTAGGATCCTACAATGAGCAGTTCTTC. It encodes CASSYEWLGSYNEQFF.

V gene TRBV6-5 combines with J gene TRBJ2-3; D possibly uses TRBD1 or TRBD2 (5 bases each). Per germline, CDR1 MNHEY and CDR2 SVGAGI. The CDR3 spans 13 residues. Trimming shortened V by 8 bases and J by 6 bases, and 15 bases separated the two germline ends. CDR3 sequence: CASRGASMDTQYF. The CDR3 bases are TGTGCCAGCCGAGGGGCTAGTATGGATACGCAGTATTTT.

This clone is medium-sized within its sample. The rearrangement joins TRBV28 to TRBJ1-5, with D tentatively TRBD1 (5 bases). V was cut by 6 bases and J by 3 bases, with 15 bases left in between. Per germline, CDR1 MDHEN and CDR2 SYDVKM. The CDR3 runs to 15 residues. The CDR3 sequence: CASSPADRFNQPQHF. CDR3 coding DNA: TGTGCCAGCAGCCCAGCAGACAGATTCAATCAGCCCCAGCATTTT.

V is TRBV5-4 and J is TRBJ2-7; 10 bases line up with TRBD1. V lost 3 bases, J lost 3 bases, and 6 bases stayed unmatched. The CDR3 consists of 15 residues. In germline, CDR1 is SGHNT, CDR2 YYREEE (reference sequence). For the CDR3, the DNA is TGTGCCAGCAGCTCCGGGGGACAGGGGAACTACGAGCAGTACTTC. Translating it yields CASSSGGQGNYEQYF.

This chain uses TRBV7-9 with TRBJ2-5; D tentatively reads TRBD1 or TRBD2 (5 bases each). V lost 3 bases to trimming and J lost 4 bases, with 15 bases between them. The germline CDR1 and CDR2 sequences are SEHNR and FQNEAQ (reference sequence). The CDR3 loop spans 15 amino acids. In DNA form, the CDR3 reads TGTGCCAGCAGCTTCTATCGAGGGGAGACAGAGACCCAGTACTTC. It is translated as CASSFYRGETETQYF.

The chain employs TRBV7-2 and TRBJ2-3; D is possibly TRBD2 (6 bases). Germline CDR1 is SGHTA and CDR2 is FQGNSA. Trimming took off 2 bases at V and 2 bases at J, with 14 bases between the two ends. The CDR3 spans 16 residues. The CDR3 sequence is CASSLQSGLNTDTQYF. As DNA, the CDR3 is TGTGCCAGCAGCTTACAGTCGGGACTTAACACAGATACGCAGTATTTT.

This chain joins TRBV5-6 and TRBJ1-4; 9 positions agree with TRBD1. From germline, CDR1 is SGHDT and CDR2 YYEEEE. The CDR3 covers 15 residues. The V segment lost 0 bases and the J segment 12 bases; nucleotides outside the gene matches: 9. The DNA of the CDR3 is TGTGCCAGCAGCTTGGGGGACAGGGACTATGCGGAACTGTTTTTT. Residues: CASSLGDRDYAELFF.

This chain joins TRBV28 and TRBJ2-7; D uncertain. This CDR3 comprises 13 residues. The V end was cut by 3 bases, the J end by 3 bases, with 9 bases between. Germline V gene data show CDR1 as MDHEN and CDR2 as SYDVKM. The CDR3 protein is CASSLGTDYEQYF. The CDR3 DNA reads TGTGCCAGCAGTTTGGGCACCGACTACGAGCAGTACTTC.

This clone has a handful of counts. The rearrangement uses TRBV7-2 and TRBJ1-2; D call uncertain. CDR1 and CDR2 (germline): SGHTA, FQGNSA. The CDR3 is made up of 16 amino acids. Trimming left V 6 bases short and J 7 bases short, with 24 bases between. CDR3 DNA: TGTGCCAGCAGTTTGGGTTTTCGTGGGGAAGCGGGTGGCTACACCTTC. As protein: CASSLGFRGEAGGYTF. The full variable domain, completed using reference TRBV7-2 and TRBJ1-2, is GAGVSQSPSNKVTEKGKDVELRCDPISGHTALYWYRQSLGQGLEFLIYFQGNSAPDKSGLPSDRFSAERTGGSVSTLTIQRTQQEDSAVYLCASSLGFRGEAGGYTFGSGTRLTVV.

The CDR3: CASTIGGSLRSGYTF. CDR3 DNA: TGTGCCAGCACCATAGGGGGATCCCTGAGGAGTGGCTACACCTTC. This chain joins TRBV28 and TRBJ1-2; perhaps TRBD1 as D (6 bases). The CDR3 has 15 residues. Germline CDR1 MDHEN, CDR2 SYDVKM. Trimming cost V 7 bases and J 7 bases, with 22 bases left between them.

This clone has just a few counts. The rearrangement links TRBV4-3 to TRBJ2-1; TRBD1 or TRBD2 may be the D gene (5 bases each). Germline V lookup: CDR1 LGHNA, CDR2 YSLEER. CDR3 size: 14 residues. Trimming took 2 bases from V and 7 from J, leaving 12 bases between them. The CDR3 loop reads CASSQWGSWNEQFF. The CDR3 nucleotides are TGCGCCAGCAGCCAATGGGGGAGTTGGAATGAGCAGTTCTTC.

The chain carries TRBV7-9 and TRBJ2-3, with D maybe TRBD2 (6 bases). Germline assignment: CDR1 SEHNR and CDR2 FQNEAQ (reference sequence). The CDR3 has 13 amino acids. The CDR3 region is CAASGGNTDTQYF. CDR3 sequence (DNA): TGTGCTGCGTCCGGCGGGAACACAGATACGCAGTATTTT.

This rearrangement joins TRBV9 to TRBJ2-1; D may be TRBD2 (5 bases). In germline, CDR1 is SGDLS, CDR2 YYNGEE. V was shortened by 5 bases and J by 2 bases, with 14 bases between the two germline ends. This CDR3 spans 15 amino acids. CDR3 residues: CASSPQDYPYNEQFF. CDR3 nucleotides: TGTGCCAGCAGTCCCCAAGACTATCCCTACAATGAGCAGTTCTTC.

The rearrangement uses TRBV7-2 and TRBJ2-3; D possibly corresponds to TRBD2 (5 bases). The V and J ends lost 5 bases and 3 bases respectively, with 12 bases between them. Germline V gene lookup returns CDR1 SGHTA and CDR2 FQGNSA. This CDR3 has 14 residues. CDR3 DNA sequence: TGTGCCAGCAGCCAAAGGACTGCTACAGATACGCAGTATTTT. Its protein product is CASSQRTATDTQYF.

J is TRBJ2-5 and V is TRBV29-1, with D possibly TRBD2 on 6 matching bases. The CDR3 loop spans 12 amino acids. Trimming left V 4 bases short and J 5 bases short, with 11 bases between. The V gene's germline CDR1 is SQVTM and CDR2 ANQGSEA. The CDR3 sequence: CSVGAGRETQYF. The CDR3 nucleotides are TGCAGCGTTGGGGCGGGGCGGGAGACCCAGTACTTC.

The chain carries TRBV19 and TRBJ2-5, with D perhaps assigned TRBD1 or TRBD2 (5 bases each). V lost 7 bases to trimming and J lost 5 bases, with 20 bases between them. The CDR3 totals 15 residues. CDR1 is LNHDA and CDR2 is SQIVND in the germline V gene (reference sequence). The DNA for the CDR3 is TGTGCCAGTACCATCCAGCTCGGGGCGGGCGAGACCCAGTACTTC. This translates into CASTIQLGAGETQYF.

This clone was recorded a few times. The genes are TRBV7-9 and TRBJ1-2, with D perhaps matching TRBD1 (5 bases). The CDR3 length is 16 residues. The germline gives CDR1 SEHNR, CDR2 FQNEAQ (reference sequence). Trimming cost V 1 base and J 8 bases, with 20 bases left between them. CDR3 loop: CASSLGAGARPGGYTF. In nucleotides, the CDR3 is TGTGCCAGCAGCTTAGGCGCTGGGGCGCGCCCGGGAGGCTACACCTTC.

The rearrangement joins TRBV7-9 to TRBJ2-7; D gene unclear. Germline values: CDR1 SEHNR, CDR2 FQNEAQ (reference sequence). Trimming pared 3 bases from V and 5 bases from J, leaving 5 bases between. This CDR3 spans 11 amino acids. CDR3 amino acids: CASSFLDEQYF. The CDR3 nucleotides read TGTGCCAGCAGCTTCCTGGACGAGCAGTACTTC.

The V and J genes are TRBV20-1 and TRBJ2-3; unclear D gene. V dropped 6 bases and J dropped 6 bases, with 10 bases sitting between them. The germline CDR1 and CDR2 sequences are DFQATT and SNEGSKA (reference sequence). The CDR3 spans 11 residues. The CDR3 sequence: CSAVPRDTQYF. The CDR3 nucleotides are TGCAGTGCCGTGCCAAGGGATACGCAGTATTTT.